This is a list of T cell receptor beta chains from one sample in a study of blood T cell repertoires in COVID-19. The table came from immunoSEQ multiplex PCR; TCRdb's copy has only in-frame clones and leaves some out. Of around 260,000 clones listed, over 75% are singletons. Input material: peripheral blood. The origin of the receptors is a human donor in a cohort sampled during active COVID-19. Each CDR3 is given with its conserved first and last residue. The D gene is left open where the match is weak. The size entry is marked missing in some rows and otherwise reads once, few, many or a size class.

d_gene: TRBD1; abundance: NA; v_gene: TRBV19; j_gene: TRBJ2-7; CDR3aa: CASSIETGEQYF; CDR3nt: TGTGCCAGTAGTATCGAGACAGGGGAGCAGTACTTC
d_gene: TRBD1; abundance: NA; v_gene: TRBV5-1; j_gene: TRBJ1-1; CDR3aa: CASSLGDRPNTEAFF; CDR3nt: TGCGCCAGCAGCTTGGGGGACAGGCCTAACACTGAAGCTTTCTTT
d_gene: TRBD2; abundance: once; v_gene: TRBV27; j_gene: TRBJ2-7; CDR3aa: CASSMGRVTEQYF; CDR3nt: TGTGCCAGCAGTATGGGGAGGGTTACCGAGCAGTACTTC
d_gene: TRBD2; abundance: NA; v_gene: TRBV6-1; j_gene: TRBJ2-6; CDR3aa: CASSEPRGAGANVLTF; CDR3nt: TGTGCCAGCAGTGAACCCCGGGGGGCTGGGGCCAACGTCCTGACTTTC
d_gene: NA; abundance: NA; v_gene: TRBV6-5; j_gene: TRBJ2-7; CDR3aa: CASSYTGAYEQYF; CDR3nt: TGTGCCAGCAGTTACACGGGGGCCTACGAGCAGTACTTC
d_gene: NA; abundance: once; v_gene: TRBV6-5; j_gene: TRBJ1-1; CDR3aa: CASRTPGVDNEAFF; CDR3nt: TGTGCCAGCAGAACCCCCGGGGTTGATAATGAAGCTTTCTTT
d_gene: NA; abundance: NA; v_gene: TRBV5-5; j_gene: TRBJ1-1; CDR3aa: CASSLAVNTEAFF; CDR3nt: TGTGCCAGCAGCTTGGCAGTGAACACTGAAGCTTTCTTT
d_gene: TRBD1; abundance: NA; v_gene: TRBV13; j_gene: TRBJ2-7; CDR3aa: CASSLEGGFEQYF; CDR3nt: TGTGCCAGCAGCTTAGAAGGGGGCTTCGAGCAGTACTTC
d_gene: NA; abundance: NA; v_gene: TRBV6-1; j_gene: TRBJ2-7; CDR3aa: CASSERGGGPYEQYF; CDR3nt: TGTGCCAGCAGTGAAAGGGGGGGTGGCCCCTACGAGCAGTACTTC
d_gene: TRBD1; abundance: once; v_gene: TRBV7-2; j_gene: TRBJ1-4; CDR3aa: CASSSDRFNEKLFF; CDR3nt: TGTGCCAGCAGTTCGGACAGGTTTAATGAAAAACTGTTTTTT
d_gene: NA; abundance: NA; v_gene: TRBV5-4; j_gene: TRBJ1-1; CDR3aa: CASSLDRSNTEAFF; CDR3nt: TGTGCCAGCAGCTTGGACAGGTCGAACACTGAAGCTTTCTTT
d_gene: NA; abundance: NA; v_gene: TRBV19; j_gene: TRBJ1-5; CDR3aa: CASSIGTPKNQPQHF; CDR3nt: TGTGCCAGTAGTATAGGGACACCAAAGAATCAGCCCCAGCATTTT
d_gene: NA; abundance: NA; v_gene: TRBV21-1; j_gene: TRBJ2-7; CDR3aa: CASSKVSAQASYEQYF; CDR3nt: TGTGCCAGCAGCAAAGTTAGCGCCCAAGCGTCCTACGAGCAGTACTTC
d_gene: NA; abundance: NA; v_gene: TRBV5-4; j_gene: TRBJ2-5; CDR3aa: CASHREYQETQYF; CDR3nt: TGTGCCAGTCACAGGGAGTACCAAGAGACCCAGTACTTC
d_gene: NA; abundance: NA; v_gene: TRBV7-2; j_gene: TRBJ2-1; CDR3aa: CASSPRRNNNEQFF; CDR3nt: TGTGCCAGCAGCCCCCGGAGGAACAACAATGAGCAGTTCTTC
d_gene: NA; abundance: NA; v_gene: TRBV5-4; j_gene: TRBJ2-5; CDR3aa: CASSLAQQETQYF; CDR3nt: TGTGCCAGCAGCTTGGCCCAGCAAGAGACCCAGTACTTC
d_gene: NA; abundance: few; v_gene: TRBV6-5; j_gene: TRBJ1-2; CDR3aa: CASSYSTGSWGYTF; CDR3nt: TGTGCCAGCAGTTACTCCACAGGTTCCTGGGGCTACACCTTC
d_gene: TRBD1; abundance: NA; v_gene: TRBV11-2; j_gene: TRBJ2-4; CDR3aa: CASSDRGVGINIQYF; CDR3nt: TGTGCCAGCAGCGACAGGGGAGTCGGTATTAACATTCAGTACTTC
d_gene: TRBD2; abundance: NA; v_gene: TRBV27; j_gene: TRBJ2-7; CDR3aa: CASIPRGGSPFVGQYF; CDR3nt: TGTGCCAGCATTCCCCGCGGGGGGTCTCCTTTTGTTGGGCAGTACTTC
d_gene: NA; abundance: NA; v_gene: TRBV5-4; j_gene: TRBJ2-5; CDR3aa: CASSTGSRETQYF; CDR3nt: TGTGCCAGCAGTACAGGGTCCAGGGAGACCCAGTACTTC
d_gene: NA; abundance: NA; v_gene: TRBV10-3; j_gene: TRBJ2-7; CDR3aa: CAIGGISYEQYF; CDR3nt: TGTGCCATTGGGGGGATCTCCTACGAGCAGTACTTC
d_gene: NA; abundance: NA; v_gene: TRBV30; j_gene: TRBJ1-6; CDR3aa: CAWRWDTNSPLHF; CDR3nt: TGTGCCTGGAGATGGGACACTAATTCACCCCTCCACTTT
d_gene: NA; abundance: NA; v_gene: TRBV6-2/TRBV6-3; j_gene: TRBJ2-1; CDR3aa: CASSSDSTYNEQFF; CDR3nt: TGTGCCAGCAGTTCGGACAGCACTTACAATGAGCAGTTCTTC
d_gene: NA; abundance: once; v_gene: TRBV3-1/TRBV3-2; j_gene: TRBJ2-7; CDR3aa: CASSQGTDYEQYF; CDR3nt: TGTGCCAGCAGCCAAGGCACTGACTACGAGCAGTACTTC
d_gene: NA; abundance: NA; v_gene: TRBV21-1; j_gene: TRBJ2-7; CDR3aa: CASSKYMGGEQYF; CDR3nt: TGTGCCAGCAGCAAATATATGGGGGGCGAGCAGTACTTC
d_gene: NA; abundance: NA; v_gene: TRBV5-1; j_gene: TRBJ1-5; CDR3aa: CASSLGQNSNQPQHF; CDR3nt: TGCGCCAGCAGCTTGGGGCAGAATAGCAATCAGCCCCAGCATTTT
d_gene: NA; abundance: NA; v_gene: TRBV6-5; j_gene: TRBJ2-7; CDR3aa: CASTGGYEQYF; CDR3nt: TGTGCCAGCACCGGGGGCTACGAGCAGTACTTC
d_gene: TRBD2; abundance: NA; v_gene: TRBV7-2; j_gene: TRBJ2-7; CDR3aa: CASSPGGAGPYEQYF; CDR3nt: TGTGCCAGCAGCCCCGGGGGAGCGGGGCCCTACGAGCAGTACTTC
d_gene: TRBD2; abundance: NA; v_gene: TRBV7-9; j_gene: TRBJ2-3; CDR3aa: CASSLMSGSSDTQYF; CDR3nt: TGTGCCAGCAGCTTAATGAGCGGGAGTTCCGATACGCAGTATTTT
d_gene: TRBD1; abundance: NA; v_gene: TRBV5-4; j_gene: TRBJ1-2; CDR3aa: CASSLGTGHDYGYTF; CDR3nt: TGTGCCAGCAGCTTGGGGACAGGGCACGACTATGGCTACACCTTC
d_gene: NA; abundance: NA; v_gene: TRBV9; j_gene: TRBJ2-7; CDR3aa: CASSVTLQGVEQYF; CDR3nt: TGTGCCAGCAGCGTGACCTTACAGGGCGTCGAGCAGTACTTC
d_gene: NA; abundance: NA; v_gene: TRBV2; j_gene: TRBJ1-4; CDR3aa: CASSENGQRSEKLFF; CDR3nt: TGTGCCAGCAGTGAAAACGGACAGCGGTCCGAAAAACTGTTTTTT
d_gene: TRBD2; abundance: NA; v_gene: TRBV7-3; j_gene: TRBJ2-3; CDR3aa: CASSLNSGRATDTQYF; CDR3nt: TGTGCCAGCAGCTTAAATAGCGGGAGGGCCACAGATACGCAGTATTTT
d_gene: TRBD1; abundance: NA; v_gene: TRBV30; j_gene: TRBJ1-1; CDR3aa: CADRGPTGTEAFF; CDR3nt: TGTGCCGACAGGGGGCCTACCGGGACTGAAGCTTTCTTT
d_gene: NA; abundance: once; v_gene: TRBV5-1; j_gene: TRBJ2-1; CDR3aa: CASSLAGGGAYNEQFF; CDR3nt: TGCGCCAGCAGCTTGGCCGGCGGGGGCGCTTACAATGAGCAGTTCTTC
d_gene: NA; abundance: few; v_gene: TRBV5-1; j_gene: TRBJ1-6; CDR3aa: CASSQGDFWFTYNSPLHF; CDR3nt: TGCGCCAGCAGCCAAGGGGACTTTTGGTTCACCTATAATTCACCCCTCCACTTT
d_gene: NA; abundance: NA; v_gene: TRBV12-3/TRBV12-4; j_gene: TRBJ1-2; CDR3aa: CASSLHGGYTF; CDR3nt: TGTGCCAGCAGTTTACACGGGGGCTACACCTTC
d_gene: TRBD2; abundance: NA; v_gene: TRBV30; j_gene: TRBJ2-5; CDR3aa: CAWNQGLAGQETQYF; CDR3nt: TGTGCCTGGAACCAAGGACTAGCGGGACAAGAGACCCAGTACTTC
d_gene: NA; abundance: NA; v_gene: TRBV21-1; j_gene: TRBJ1-4; CDR3aa: CASSKGQHNEKLFF; CDR3nt: TGTGCCAGCAGCAAGGGACAGCATAATGAAAAACTGTTTTTT
d_gene: NA; abundance: NA; v_gene: TRBV11-1; j_gene: TRBJ1-3; CDR3aa: CASSSRRDSGNTIYF; CDR3nt: TGTGCCAGCAGCTCGCGCCGGGACTCTGGAAACACCATATATTTT
d_gene: NA; abundance: few; v_gene: TRBV6-5; j_gene: TRBJ1-1; CDR3aa: CASSYLGREAFF; CDR3nt: TGTGCCAGCAGTTACCTAGGTCGGGAGGCTTTCTTT
d_gene: TRBD2; abundance: NA; v_gene: TRBV5-1; j_gene: TRBJ2-3; CDR3aa: CASSSGGLAGTDTQYF; CDR3nt: TGCGCCAGCAGCAGTGGGGGACTAGCGGGAACAGATACGCAGTATTTT
d_gene: NA; abundance: NA; v_gene: TRBV2; j_gene: TRBJ1-1; CDR3aa: CASSETGPRIAFF; CDR3nt: TGTGCCAGCAGTGAAACAGGACCTCGGATAGCTTTCTTT